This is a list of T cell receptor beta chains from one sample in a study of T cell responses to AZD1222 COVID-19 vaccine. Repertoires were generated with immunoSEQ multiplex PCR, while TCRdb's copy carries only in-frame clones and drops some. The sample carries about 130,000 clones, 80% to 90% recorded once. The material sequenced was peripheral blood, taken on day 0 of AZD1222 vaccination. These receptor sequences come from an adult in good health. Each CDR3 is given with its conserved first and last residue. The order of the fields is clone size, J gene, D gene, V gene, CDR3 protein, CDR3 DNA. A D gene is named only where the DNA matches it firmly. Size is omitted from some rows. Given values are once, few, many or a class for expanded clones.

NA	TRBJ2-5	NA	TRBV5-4	CASSLGGSFGQETQYF	TGTGCCAGCAGCTTGGGGGGGTCTTTTGGCCAAGAGACCCAGTACTTC
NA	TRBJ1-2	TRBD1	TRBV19	CASHRDRNYGYTF	TGTGCCAGTCACCGGGACAGGAACTATGGCTACACCTTC
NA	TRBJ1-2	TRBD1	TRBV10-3	CAISTGGVNYGYTF	TGTGCCATCAGTACAGGGGGGGTTAACTATGGCTACACCTTC
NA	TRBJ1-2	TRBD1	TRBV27	CASSPQGGGGYTF	TGTGCCAGCAGCCCCCAGGGGGGTGGTGGCTACACCTTC
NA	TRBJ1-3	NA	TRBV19	CASTGLTSGNTIYF	TGTGCCAGTACGGGACTGACCTCTGGAAACACCATATATTTT
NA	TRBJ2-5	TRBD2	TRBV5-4	CASSLVAGGGETQYF	TGTGCCAGCAGCTTGGTCGCGGGGGGCGGAGAGACCCAGTACTTC
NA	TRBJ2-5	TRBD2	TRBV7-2	CASSVGSGAPGETQYF	TGTGCCAGCAGCGTAGGTAGCGGGGCTCCGGGGGAGACCCAGTACTTC
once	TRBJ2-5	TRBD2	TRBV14	CASSDGSGGSYQETQYF	TGTGCCAGCAGCGACGGTAGCGGGGGGTCGTACCAAGAGACCCAGTACTTC
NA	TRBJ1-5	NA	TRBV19	CASSRGVTGYSNQPQHF	TGTGCCAGTAGTCGTGGGGTGACAGGTTATAGCAATCAGCCCCAGCATTTT
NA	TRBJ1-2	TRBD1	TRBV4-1	CASSQEGTGPRF	TGCGCCAGCAGCCAAGAAGGGACAGGACCGCGCTTC
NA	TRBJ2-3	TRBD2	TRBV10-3	CAISGSAGARQYF	TGTGCCATCAGTGGTTCAGCGGGGGCAAGACAGTATTTT
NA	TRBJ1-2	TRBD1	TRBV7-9	CASSPPGQTNYGYTF	TGTGCCAGCAGCCCACCGGGACAGACTAACTATGGCTACACCTTC
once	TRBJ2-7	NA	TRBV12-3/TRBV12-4	CASSLGHYEQYF	TGTGCCAGCAGTTTAGGGCACTACGAGCAGTACTTC
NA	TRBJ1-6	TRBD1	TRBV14	CASSRTGWYSSPLHF	TGTGCCAGCAGCCGGACAGGGTGGTATAGCTCACCCCTCCACTTT
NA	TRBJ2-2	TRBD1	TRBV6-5	CASRPGQGVTGELFF	TGTGCCAGCAGACCGGGACAGGGGGTGACCGGGGAGCTGTTTTTT
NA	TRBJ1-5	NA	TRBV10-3	CAISSSNQPQHF	TGTGCCATTTCATCCAGCAATCAGCCCCAGCATTTT
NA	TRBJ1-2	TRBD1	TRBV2	CASSRGSDRGRLYGYTF	TGTGCCAGCAGTAGGGGCTCGGACAGGGGGAGGCTCTATGGCTACACCTTC
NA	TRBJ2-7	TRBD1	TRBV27	CASPPHRGISYEQYF	TGTGCCAGCCCCCCTCACAGGGGGATCTCCTACGAGCAGTACTTC
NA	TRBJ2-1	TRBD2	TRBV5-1	CASSLRASGGNEQFF	TGCGCCAGCAGCTTGCGGGCTAGCGGGGGGAATGAGCAGTTCTTC
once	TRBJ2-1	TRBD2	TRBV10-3	CAIAGLAVTRNEQFF	TGTGCCATCGCGGGACTAGCGGTGACCCGGAATGAGCAGTTCTTC
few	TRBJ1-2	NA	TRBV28	CASSGRAPIHYGYTF	TGTGCCAGCAGCGGCAGGGCCCCGATTCACTATGGCTACACCTTC
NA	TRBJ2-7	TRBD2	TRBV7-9	CASSLRSGLAGGRYEQYF	TGTGCCAGCAGCCTACGATCGGGACTAGCGGGAGGAAGGTACGAGCAGTACTTC
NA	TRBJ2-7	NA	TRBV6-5	CASGLSSYEQYF	TGTGCCAGCGGCCTAAGCTCCTACGAGCAGTACTTC
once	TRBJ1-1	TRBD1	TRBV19	CASGQGMNTEAFF	TGTGCCAGCGGACAGGGAATGAACACTGAAGCTTTCTTT
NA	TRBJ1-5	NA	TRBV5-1	CASSPQYGQPQHF	TGCGCCAGCAGCCCGCAATACGGTCAGCCCCAGCATTTT
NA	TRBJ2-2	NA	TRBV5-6	CASSLSGELFF	TGTGCCAGCAGCTTGTCTGGGGAGCTGTTTTTT
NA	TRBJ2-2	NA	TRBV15	CATSRETAQALFF	TGTGCCACCAGCAGAGAAACGGCCCAGGCGCTGTTTTTT
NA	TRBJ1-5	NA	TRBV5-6	CASSLWTMVDNQPQHF	TGTGCCAGCAGCCTCTGGACAATGGTTGACAATCAGCCCCAGCATTTT
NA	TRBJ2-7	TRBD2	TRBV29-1	CSVGLAVTYEQYF	TGCAGCGTTGGACTAGCGGTGACCTACGAGCAGTACTTC
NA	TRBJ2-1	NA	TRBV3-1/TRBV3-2	CASSQDFERDEQFF	TGTGCCAGCAGCCAAGATTTTGAGCGGGATGAGCAGTTCTTC
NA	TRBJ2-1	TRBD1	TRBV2	CASSRDSGIYPQFF	TGTGCCAGCAGTAGGGACAGCGGAATTTACCCGCAGTTCTTC
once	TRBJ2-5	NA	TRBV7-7	CASSPQGRQNQETQYF	TGTGCTAGCAGCCCACAGGGTCGGCAGAACCAAGAGACCCAGTACTTC
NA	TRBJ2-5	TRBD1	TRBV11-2	CASSPPGGEETQYF	TGTGCCAGCAGCCCCCCAGGGGGCGAAGAGACCCAGTACTTC
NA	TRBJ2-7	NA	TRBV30	CAWSVGNYEQYF	TGTGCCTGGAGTGTAGGGAACTACGAGCAGTACTTC
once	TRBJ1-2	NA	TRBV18	CASSFTEDYGYTF	TGTGCCAGCTCATTTACAGAGGACTATGGCTACACCTTC
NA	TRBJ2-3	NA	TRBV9	CASSVGTPTDTQYF	TGTGCCAGCAGCGTGGGGACCCCCACAGATACGCAGTATTTT
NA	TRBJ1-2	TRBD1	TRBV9	CASSPSGQGPDYGYTF	TGTGCCAGCAGCCCCAGTGGACAGGGCCCGGACTATGGCTACACCTTC
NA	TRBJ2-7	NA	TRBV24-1	CATRDGAAGAYEQYF	TGTGCCACCAGAGACGGGGCAGCGGGTGCCTACGAGCAGTACTTC
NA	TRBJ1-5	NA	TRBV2	CASSEERGGQPQHF	TGTGCCAGCAGTGAGGAAAGGGGAGGTCAGCCCCAGCATTTT
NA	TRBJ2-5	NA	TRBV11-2	CASTRLGRAQETQYF	TGTGCCAGCACCCGCCTGGGAAGGGCGCAAGAGACCCAGTACTTC
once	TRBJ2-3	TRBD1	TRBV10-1	CASSQTGASTDTQYF	TGCGCCAGCAGTCAGACAGGGGCTTCCACAGATACGCAGTATTTT
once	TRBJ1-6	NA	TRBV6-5	CASRARGGRASPLHF	TGTGCCAGCAGGGCCCGGGGGGGAAGAGCTTCACCCCTCCACTTT
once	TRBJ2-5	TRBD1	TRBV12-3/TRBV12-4	CASSFQGVETQYF	TGTGCCAGCAGTTTTCAGGGGGTAGAGACCCAGTACTTC
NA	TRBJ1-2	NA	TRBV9	CASSEDSGYGYTF	TGTGCCAGCAGTGAGGACAGCGGATATGGCTACACCTTC
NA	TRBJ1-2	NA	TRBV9	CASNAFVRGTNGYTF	TGTGCCAGCAACGCCTTCGTGCGGGGGACAAATGGCTACACCTTC
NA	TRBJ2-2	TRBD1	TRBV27	CASRRTRDRDTGELFF	TGTGCCAGCAGGCGTACCCGGGACAGGGACACCGGGGAGCTGTTTTTT
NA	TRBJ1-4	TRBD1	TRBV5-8	CASSLGTVATNEKLFF	TGTGCCAGCAGCCTCGGGACAGTAGCAACTAATGAAAAACTGTTTTTT
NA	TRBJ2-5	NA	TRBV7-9	CASSLTGKETQYF	TGTGCCAGCAGCTTAACGGGTAAAGAGACCCAGTACTTC
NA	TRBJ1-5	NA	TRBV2	CASTYHPNQPQHF	TGTGCCAGCACGTATCACCCGAATCAGCCCCAGCATTTT
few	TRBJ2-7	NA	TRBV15	CATSRGQNYEQYF	TGTGCCACCAGCAGAGGCCAGAACTACGAGCAGTACTTC
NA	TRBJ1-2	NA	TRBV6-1	CASSETSRGNGYTF	TGTGCCAGCAGTGAAACTTCGAGGGGGAATGGCTACACCTTC
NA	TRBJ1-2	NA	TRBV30	CAWSVLGRGYTF	TGTGCCTGGAGTGTACTTGGGAGGGGCTACACCTTC
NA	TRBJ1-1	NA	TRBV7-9	CASSFQGANTEAFF	TGTGCCAGCAGCTTTCAGGGCGCGAACACTGAAGCTTTCTTT
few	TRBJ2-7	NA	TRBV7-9	CASTAAGFYEQYF	TGTGCCAGCACAGCGGCGGGGTTCTACGAGCAGTACTTC